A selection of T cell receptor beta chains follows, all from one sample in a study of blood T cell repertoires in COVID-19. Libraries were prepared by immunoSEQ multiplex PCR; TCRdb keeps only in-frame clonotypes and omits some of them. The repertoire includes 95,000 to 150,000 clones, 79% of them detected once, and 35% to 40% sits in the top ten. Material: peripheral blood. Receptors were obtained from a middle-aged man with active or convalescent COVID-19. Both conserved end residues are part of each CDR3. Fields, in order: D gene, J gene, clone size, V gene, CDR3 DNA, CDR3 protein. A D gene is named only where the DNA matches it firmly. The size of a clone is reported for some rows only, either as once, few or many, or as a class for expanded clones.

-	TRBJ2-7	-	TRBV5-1	TGCGCCAGCAGCTTGGCCCCGGACAGACCCCTCGAGCAGTACTTC	CASSLAPDRPLEQYF
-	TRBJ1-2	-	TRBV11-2	TGTGCCAGCAGCTTGGGTCAGGGGTATGGCTACACCTTC	CASSLGQGYGYTF
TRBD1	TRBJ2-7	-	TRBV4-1	TGCGCCAGCAGCCAAGACCCAGGGGGCTTGTACGAGCAGTACTTC	CASSQDPGGLYEQYF
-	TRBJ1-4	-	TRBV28	TGTGCGGTGGAGGGTAGATCGGATGAAAAACTGTTTTTT	CAVEGRSDEKLFF
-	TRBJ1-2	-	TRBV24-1	TGTGCCACCAGTGCGTCGGGGGGAGAGAGATATGGCTACACCTTC	CATSASGGERYGYTF
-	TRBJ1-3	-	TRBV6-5	TGTGCCAGCGGGGGGGGGACGGCCTCTGGAAACACCATATATTTT	CASGGGTASGNTIYF
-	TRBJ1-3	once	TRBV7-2	TGTGCCAGCAGCCCAGGGCCGGGCGGCCTCTCTGGAAACACCATATATTTT	CASSPGPGGLSGNTIYF
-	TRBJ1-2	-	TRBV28	TGTGCCAGCACGCTGGCAGGGCGCGGCGGATTTGGCTACACCTTC	CASTLAGRGGFGYTF
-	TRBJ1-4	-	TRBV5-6	TGTGCCAGCAGCTTGGTGGCAGGCGATAGAGAAAAACTGTTTTTT	CASSLVAGDREKLFF
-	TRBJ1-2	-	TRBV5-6	TGTGCCAGCAGCCGAGGGGGGAGGGGAGACTATGGCTACACCTTC	CASSRGGRGDYGYTF
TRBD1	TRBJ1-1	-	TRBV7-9	TGTGCCAGCAGCCGGCAGGGGGCTGAAGCTTTCTTT	CASSRQGAEAFF
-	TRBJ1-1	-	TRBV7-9	TGTGCCAGCAGCTTAGGACTCAGGAACACTGAAGCTTTCTTT	CASSLGLRNTEAFF
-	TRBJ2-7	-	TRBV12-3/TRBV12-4	TGTGCCAGCAGTTGGGGCCAGACCTACGAGCAGTACTTC	CASSWGQTYEQYF